This T cell receptor (beta chain) comes out of a study of blood T cell repertoires in COVID-19. About the study: From the United States, Italy and Spain came samples of acute and convalescent COVID-19. The cDNA or gDNA used as material had been derived from T cells, B-cell-depleted T cells, or PBMCs.

As processed by the authors: It was from reference gene primer amplification that nucleated cell counts were estimated. Sequencing was performed with immunoSEQ multiplex PCR; in TCRdb, only in-frame clones are kept and a portion is missing. That table gives V, J and clone size, and the DNA gave D and trimming. The sample contains approximately 75,000 clones, 74% of which appear only once. The CDR3 has 15 residues. CDR1 SNHLY and CDR2 FYNNEI come from the germline V gene. The V end lost 1 base, the J end lost 0 bases, and 7 bases lay between the germline ends. V gene TRBV2 combines with J gene TRBJ2-1, with D tentatively TRBD1 (5 bases). The sequenced sample consisted of peripheral blood. This TCR derives from a human donor with acute or convalescent COVID-19. The donor label of this sample is uncertain. DNA for the CDR3: TGTGCCAGCAGTGAAGTGGGGCCCTCCTACAATGAGCAGTTCTTC. Its protein is CASSEVGPSYNEQFF. Based on the CDR3 plus reference TRBV2 and TRBJ2-1, the full variable domain is EPEVTQTPSHQVTQMGQEVILRCVPISNHLYFYWYRQILGQKVEFLVSFYNNEISEKSEIFDDQFSVERPDGSNFTLKIRSTKLEDSAMYFCASSEVGPSYNEQFFGPGTRLTVL.